The 22 T cell receptor beta chains below all came from one sample that was sequenced in a study of OX40 agonist ivuxolimab in advanced cancers. This table comes from immunoSEQ multiplex PCR, and its TCRdb copy is limited to in-frame clones, with some not included. The data contain more than 80,000 clones, 87% of them singletons. Sequenced material: CD4+ or CD8+ T cells sorted from blood, taken in a trial of the OX40 agonist ivuxolimab. The receptors originated from an adult with an advanced solid tumor such as melanoma, head and neck, liver or kidney cancer.

V is TRBV5-1 and J is TRBJ2-7; D is perhaps TRBD1 (7 bases). The CDR3 is 17 amino acids. V shed 0 bases and J shed 0 bases, with 16 bases lying between them. Germline V CDR1 and CDR2: SGHRS, YFSETQ. CDR3 region: CASSLEAGGPSSYEQYF. CDR3 DNA sequence: TGCGCCAGCAGCTTGGAGGCAGGGGGGCCCAGCTCCTACGAGCAGTACTTC.

This chain links TRBV4-3 with TRBJ1-1; D gene unclear. Germline V lookup: CDR1 LGHNA, CDR2 YSLEER. V was clipped by 6 bases and J by 2 bases, with 10 bases between them. CDR3 length: 13 residues. The CDR3 sequence is CASSWGLNTEAFF. CDR3 nucleotides: TGCGCCAGCAGTTGGGGTCTTAACACTGAAGCTTTCTTT.

The genes are TRBV5-4 and TRBJ2-7; 7 bases agree with TRBD1. The V segment lost 3 bases and the J segment 7 bases; nucleotides outside the gene matches: 1. This CDR3 spans 11 amino acids. CDR1 SGHNT and CDR2 YYREEE come from the germline V gene (reference sequence). The CDR3 reads CASSSGGEQYF. The CDR3 coding sequence is TGTGCCAGCAGCTCAGGGGGTGAGCAGTACTTC.

The CDR3 is CASSLDGYEQYF. The CDR3 DNA reads as TGTGCCAGCAGCTTGGACGGCTACGAGCAGTACTTC. The genes are TRBV5-4 and TRBJ2-7; D not resolved. The CDR3 extends over 12 amino acids. V was trimmed by 0 bases and J by 3 bases, leaving 4 bases between them. From germline, CDR1 is SGHNT and CDR2 YYREEE (reference sequence).

V is TRBV6-1 and J is TRBJ1-5; no definite D call. The germline CDR1 and CDR2 sequences are MNHNS and SASEGT. CDR3 length: 12 residues. Trimming removed 9 bases from V and 0 bases from J, with 6 bases in between. The CDR3 nucleotides are TGTGCCAGTGGAAATAGCAATCAGCCCCAGCATTTT. The encoded protein is CASGNSNQPQHF.

The CDR3 protein is CASSVGLAGGLQETQYF. The CDR3 region has the DNA TGTGCCAGCAGCGTAGGACTAGCGGGAGGGTTACAAGAGACCCAGTACTTC. The chain is built from TRBV9 and TRBJ2-5; 14 bases agree with TRBD2. The ends lost 0 bases at V and 2 bases at J; junction bases unmatched: 3. Germline CDR1 SGDLS, CDR2 YYNGEE. The CDR3 totals 17 residues.

The rearrangement links TRBV15 to TRBJ1-2; maybe TRBD1 (5 bases). Germline CDR1 is LNHNV and CDR2 is YYDKDF (reference sequence). Between the trimmed V and J ends, which lost 3 bases and 4 bases, there was a span of 12 bases. The CDR3 runs to 14 residues. The CDR3 spells CATSSDDRSYGYTF. In DNA, the CDR3 is TGTGCCACCAGCAGTGATGACAGAAGCTATGGCTACACCTTC.

The V gene is TRBV7-3, the J gene TRBJ1-3; D unclear. Germline CDR1 reads SGHTA; CDR2 reads FQGTGA. The V end was cut by 1 base, the J end by 0 bases, with 1 base between. The CDR3 contains 13 residues. The CDR3 DNA sequence: TGTGCCAGCAGCTTAAACTCTGGAAACACCATATATTTT. Its protein is CASSLNSGNTIYF.

The chain uses TRBV27 and TRBJ1-2; D might be TRBD1 (5 bases). CDR1 MNHEY and CDR2 SMNVEV come from the germline V gene (reference sequence). The CDR3 runs 16 residues. V lost 2 bases, J lost 2 bases, and 15 bases lay in between. CDR3 nucleotide sequence: TGTGCCAGCAGTTTAGGGGCGGGGCTTATCAACTATGGCTACACCTTC. It yields the protein CASSLGAGLINYGYTF.

This rearrangement joins TRBV9 to TRBJ1-3; no reliable D call. The CDR3 runs to 16 residues. Germline CDR1 reads SGDLS; CDR2 reads YYNGEE. V lost 3 bases and J 1 base, leaving 14 bases between the germline ends. The DNA for the CDR3 is TGTGCCAGCAGCGCGACCGGGCCCGCGTCTGGAAACACCATATATTTT. Amino acids: CASSATGPASGNTIYF.

The J gene is TRBJ2-3, the V gene TRBV4-1; D remains ambiguous. Germline lookup yields CDR1 MGHRA and CDR2 YSYEKL. The CDR3 contains 13 residues. V lost 5 bases and J 4 bases, leaving 10 bases between the germline ends. CDR3 amino acids: CASSVPQADTQYF. DNA for the CDR3: TGCGCCAGCAGCGTCCCCCAGGCAGATACGCAGTATTTT.

The rearrangement uses TRBV18 and TRBJ2-1; D may be TRBD2 (5 bases). The CDR3 covers 13 residues. Trimming cost V 6 bases and J 5 bases, with 11 bases left between them. CDR1 and CDR2 (germline): KGHSH, LQKENI. CDR3 protein: CASSVASDNEQFF. CDR3 in DNA: TGTGCCAGCTCCGTAGCGTCCGACAATGAGCAGTTCTTC.

The V call is TRBV6-6, the J call TRBJ2-1; 7 nucleotides align to TRBD2. V was pared by 10 bases and J by 11 bases, with 17 bases of the junction left unmatched. The CDR3 consists of 14 residues. Germline CDR1 reads MNHNY; CDR2 reads SVGAGI (reference sequence). This chain's CDR3 is CATRLGTSVGKQFF. DNA of the CDR3: TGTGCCACCAGATTAGGCACTAGCGTCGGTAAGCAGTTCTTC.

The rearrangement uses TRBV2 and TRBJ2-3; TRBD2 is a possible D gene (5 bases). The V gene's germline CDR1 is SNHLY and CDR2 FYNNEI. The CDR3 loop spans 15 amino acids. V lost 5 bases and J lost 0, with 12 bases in between. The CDR3 loop reads CASSSLSGSTDTQYF. In nucleotides, the CDR3 is TGTGCCAGCAGTTCCCTAAGCGGTAGCACAGATACGCAGTATTTT.

In this sample, this clone turned up once. The chain joins TRBV5-1 to TRBJ1-2; D is possibly TRBD1 (5 bases). Germline V gives CDR1 SGHRS, CDR2 YFSETQ. This CDR3 has 17 amino acids. Trimming left V 3 bases short and J 4 bases short, with 22 bases between. The CDR3 bases are TGCGCCAGCAGCTCAATTCCCGGAGTGGGGGATCGCTATGGCTACACCTTC. Its translation is CASSSIPGVGDRYGYTF.

V gene TRBV5-6 combines with J gene TRBJ1-2; perhaps TRBD1 as D (5 bases). This CDR3 has 14 residues. The germline CDR1 and CDR2 sequences are SGHDT and YYEEEE. The ends were cut back, 2 bases at V and 5 bases at J, with 13 bases in the middle. The CDR3 region has the DNA TGTGCCAGCAGCTTTGACAGAAGGGATTATGGCTACACCTTC. This encodes CASSFDRRDYGYTF. Supplemented by reference TRBV5-6 and TRBJ1-2, the full variable domain reads DAGVTQSPTHLIKTRGQQVTLRCSPKSGHDTVSWYQQALGQGPQFIFQYYEEEERQRGNFPDRFSGHQFPNYSSELNVNALLLGDSALYLCASSFDRRDYGYTFGSGTRLTVV.

This clone showed up just once. The V and J genes are TRBV5-1 and TRBJ1-5, with D hard to call. The length of the CDR3 is 13 residues. Germline lookup yields CDR1 SGHRS and CDR2 YFSETQ. Trimming took off 5 bases at V and 3 bases at J, with 9 bases between the two ends. The CDR3: CASRRSANQPQHF. As DNA, the CDR3 is TGCGCCAGCAGGAGGTCTGCCAATCAGCCCCAGCATTTT.

This sequence joins TRBV6-6 and TRBJ2-5, with a weak D call TRBD1 (6 bases). CDR3 length: 13 amino acids. The germline gives CDR1 MNHNY, CDR2 SVGAGI (reference sequence). The V end was cut by 2 bases, the J end by 3 bases, with 7 bases between. Written as DNA, the CDR3 is TGTGCCAGCAGTTACGGGGGCGAAGAGACCCAGTACTTC. Translating it yields CASSYGGEETQYF.

The V gene is TRBV9, the J gene TRBJ2-3, with no clear D. In germline, CDR1 is SGDLS, CDR2 YYNGEE. V was cut by 4 bases and J by 5 bases, with 14 bases left in between. The CDR3 totals 14 residues. The CDR3 DNA is TGTGCCAGCAGCTCCGCCCATTTAGGAGATACGCAGTATTTT. This sequence encodes CASSSAHLGDTQYF.

The count of this clone is one. The chain uses TRBV4-2 and TRBJ2-3; 9 nucleotides match TRBD2. Unmatched junction bases numbered 8, after V lost 1 base and J lost 3 bases. CDR1 is LGHNA and CDR2 is YNFKEQ in the germline V gene. This CDR3 is built from 17 residues. Here the CDR3 DNA reads TGTGCCAGCAGCCAAGGTTCGGGACTAGCTGGTACAGATACGCAGTATTTT. Its protein is CASSQGSGLAGTDTQYF.

The rearrangement uses TRBV6-1 and TRBJ2-2, with unresolved D. The CDR3 is 16 amino acids. Germline V gene lookup returns CDR1 MNHNS and CDR2 SASEGT. Deletions cut 4 bases from V and 4 bases from J, with 16 bases between. Here the CDR3 DNA reads TGTGCCAGCAGTGGGTCTCCACCTACTTTCACCGGGGAGCTGTTTTTT. Its protein is CASSGSPPTFTGELFF.

The V call is TRBV10-2, the J call TRBJ2-7, with D uncertain. The CDR3 covers 12 residues. CDR1 is WSHSY and CDR2 is SAAADI in the germline V gene. The germline V and J ends were trimmed by 6 bases and 4 bases, with 10 bases remaining between them. This CDR3 reads CASRREMYEQYF. The CDR3 DNA reads TGCGCCAGCAGGCGAGAAATGTACGAGCAGTACTTC.